This TCR beta chain emerged from a study of T cell responses to AZD1222 COVID-19 vaccine. General study findings and limits: Every sample of the repertoires postdated the peak T cell response. Spike was spanned by vaccine-associated CD4 TCRs, which were dominant at 160-218 and 743-854.

In the case of this clone: As yet, its antigen is unknown.

TCRdb keeps only in-frame clones here, not all; method: immunoSEQ multiplex PCR. This table holds roughly 40,000 clones, 90% found once. Trimming removed 0 bases at V and 8 bases at J, with 13 bases between. Germline loops: CDR1 GTSNPN, CDR2 SVGIG (reference sequence). CDR3 length: 14 residues. The input for sequencing was peripheral blood, taken 28 days after the second AZD1222 dose. The chain uses TRBV30 and TRBJ1-4; no firm D call. The sequence derives from an adult who received the AZD1222 COVID-19 vaccine. The CDR3 is CAWSVQGLREKLFF. The CDR3 DNA is TGTGCCTGGAGTGTACAAGGACTCCGGGAAAAACTGTTTTTT.